The rows below give T cell receptor beta chains drawn from one sample of a study of cytomegalovirus exposure and HLA in healthy donors. Libraries were prepared by immunoSEQ multiplex PCR; TCRdb keeps only in-frame clonotypes and omits some of them. Of around 130,000 clones in the sample, around 73% were seen once. Source material: PBMCs. These receptor sequences come from a man between 45 and 60 years old in good health and CMV-seronegative. Each CDR3 is given with its conserved first and last residue.

>TRBV4-2|TRBJ2-5
CASSQVINQGAGETQYF
>TRBV28|TRBJ1-3
CASSNKPGDRDNTIYF
>TRBV25-1|TRBJ2-2
CATTDRVTGELFF
>TRBV5-1|TRBJ2-5
CASSLGGKETQYF
>TRBV6-6|TRBJ1-2
CASSRDSSGYTF
>TRBV30|TRBJ1-3
CAWNSNSGNTIYF
>TRBV18|TRBJ2-7
CASSQGTTGKYEQYF
>TRBV30|TRBJ1-2
CAWSPGASGGYTF
>TRBV7-2|TRBJ1-2
CASSLTYTGYGYTF
>TRBV19|TRBJ1-4
CATRDRGEEKLFF
>TRBV10-3|TRBJ2-2
CAISDDTGELFF
>TRBV4-1|TRBJ2-3
CASSQGGLAGADTQYF
>TRBV6-5|TRBJ2-2
CASSYSWRVGGELFF
>TRBV2|TRBJ1-1
CASNWGGNTEAFF
>TRBV7-3|TRBJ2-7
CASSLYWGQTYEQYF
>TRBV27|TRBJ2-5
CASGGGLETQYF
>TRBV5-1|TRBJ2-7
CASSGGHGTTYEQYF
>TRBV19|TRBJ2-1
CASRAGVAYNEQFF
>TRBV5-6|TRBJ2-5
CASSSRQTRQETQYF
>TRBV4-1|TRBJ2-4
CASSQALRGQRASGNIQYF
>TRBV9|TRBJ2-1
CASSAELGAYNEQFF
>TRBV7-2|.
CASSPGLAGGEQYF
>TRBV5-4|TRBJ2-3
CASSLVASGYTDTQYF
>TRBV5-5|TRBJ2-1
CASSFTRPFNEQFF
>TRBV28|TRBJ1-4
CASSGRTGSTEKLFF
>TRBV18|TRBJ2-2
CASSPRGTGELFF
>TRBV5-5|TRBJ2-5
CASSPSGYGETQYF
>TRBV5-1|TRBJ2-3
CASSLEGGSGDTQYF
>TRBV4-1|TRBJ2-1
CASSQGTGSFGNEQFF
>TRBV19|TRBJ2-1
CASSPQRGYNEQFF
>TRBV5-6|TRBJ2-2
CASSLVYGQANTGELFF
>TRBV27|TRBJ2-3
CASSLTREVRTDTQYF
>TRBV7-9|TRBJ1-4
CASSFWGTGEEKLFF
>TRBV19|TRBJ1-1
CASSISPGGGRAFF
>TRBV7-2|TRBJ2-7
CASSLGAGVIYEQYF
>TRBV10-3|TRBJ1-4
CAISESGDRTGKNEKLFF
>TRBV27|TRBJ1-5
CASSLGRGGNQPQHF
>TRBV6-5|TRBJ1-1
CASSRTGGVAFF
>TRBV30|TRBJ2-3
CAWSPAAAPDTQYF
>TRBV5-1|TRBJ2-3
CASSFTGYSTDTQYF
>TRBV28|TRBJ1-5
CASIHRGPFSNQPQHF
>TRBV6-4|TRBJ2-7
CASSPSSGSWEQYF
>TRBV11-2|TRBJ2-7
CASSFRSGQASYEQYF
>TRBV10-3|TRBJ1-5
CAISESGPGPQHF
>TRBV6-1|TRBJ2-1
CASSEWLAVDEQFF
>TRBV19|TRBJ1-5
CASSIKPGGRQPQHF